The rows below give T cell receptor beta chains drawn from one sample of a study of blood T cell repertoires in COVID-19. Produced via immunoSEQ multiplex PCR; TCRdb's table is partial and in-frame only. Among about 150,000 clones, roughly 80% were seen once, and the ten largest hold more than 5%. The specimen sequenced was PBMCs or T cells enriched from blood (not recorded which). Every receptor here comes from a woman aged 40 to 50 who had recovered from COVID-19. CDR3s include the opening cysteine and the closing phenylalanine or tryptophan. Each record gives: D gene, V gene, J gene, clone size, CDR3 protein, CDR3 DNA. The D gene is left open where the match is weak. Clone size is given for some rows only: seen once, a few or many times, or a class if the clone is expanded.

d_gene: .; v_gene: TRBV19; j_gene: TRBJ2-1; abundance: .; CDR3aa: CASSTGHPGGSEQFF; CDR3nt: TGTGCCAGTAGTACTGGACACCCCGGAGGGAGTGAGCAGTTCTTC
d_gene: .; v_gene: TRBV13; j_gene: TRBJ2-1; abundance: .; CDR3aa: CASRYSIYNEQFF; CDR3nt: TGTGCCAGCAGGTACTCCATCTACAATGAGCAGTTCTTC
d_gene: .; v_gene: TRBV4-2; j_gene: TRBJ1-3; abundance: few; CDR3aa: CASSQEVGSGNTIYF; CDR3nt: TGTGCCAGCAGCCAAGAAGTCGGGTCAGGAAACACCATATATTTT
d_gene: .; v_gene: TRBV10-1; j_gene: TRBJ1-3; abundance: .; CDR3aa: CASSESSAGNTIYF; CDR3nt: TGCGCCAGCAGTGAGTCGTCGGCTGGAAACACCATATATTTT
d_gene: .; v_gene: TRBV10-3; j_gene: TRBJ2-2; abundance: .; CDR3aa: CAISERGTGELFF; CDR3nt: TGTGCCATCAGTGAAAGGGGCACCGGGGAGCTGTTTTTT
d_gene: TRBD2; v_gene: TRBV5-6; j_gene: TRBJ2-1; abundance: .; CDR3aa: CASSARLAGGSNEQFF; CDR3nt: TGTGCCAGCAGCGCGCGACTAGCGGGAGGTTCGAATGAGCAGTTCTTC
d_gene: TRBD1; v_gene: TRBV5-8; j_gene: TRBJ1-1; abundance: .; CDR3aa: CASSLVFGQGRLTEAFF; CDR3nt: TGTGCCAGCAGCTTGGTATTTGGACAGGGGCGTCTCACTGAAGCTTTCTTT
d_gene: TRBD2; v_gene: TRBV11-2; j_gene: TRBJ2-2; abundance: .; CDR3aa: CASSLGLAGGRNTGELFF; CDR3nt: TGTGCCAGCAGCTTAGGACTAGCGGGGGGCCGGAACACCGGGGAGCTGTTTTTT
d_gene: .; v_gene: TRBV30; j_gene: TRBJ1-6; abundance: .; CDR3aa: CAWSPPRAGDSPLHF; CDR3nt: TGTGCCTGGAGTCCACCCCGGGCAGGGGACTCACCCCTCCACTTT
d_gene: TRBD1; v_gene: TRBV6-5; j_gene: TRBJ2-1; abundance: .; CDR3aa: CASNRGSTNEQFF; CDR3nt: TGTGCCAGCAACAGGGGCTCCACGAATGAGCAGTTCTTC
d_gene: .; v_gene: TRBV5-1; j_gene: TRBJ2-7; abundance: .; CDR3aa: CASSSDSYEQYF; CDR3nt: TGCGCCAGCAGCTCGGACAGCTACGAGCAGTACTTC
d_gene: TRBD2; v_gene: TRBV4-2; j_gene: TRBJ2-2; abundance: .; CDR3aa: CASSQERGGNTGELFF; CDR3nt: TGTGCCAGCAGCCAAGAGCGGGGGGGCAACACCGGGGAGCTGTTTTTT
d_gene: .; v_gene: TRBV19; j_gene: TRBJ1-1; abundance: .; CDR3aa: CATLDYRAEAFF; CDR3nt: TGTGCCACCCTGGATTACAGGGCCGAAGCTTTCTTT
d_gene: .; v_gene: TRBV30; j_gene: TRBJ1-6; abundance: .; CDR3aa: CAWSLSNNSPLHF; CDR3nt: TGTGCCTGGAGTTTGAGCAATAATTCACCCCTCCACTTT
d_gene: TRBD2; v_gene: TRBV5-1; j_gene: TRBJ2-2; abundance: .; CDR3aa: CASSLVVSGRNTGELFF; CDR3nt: TGCGCCAGCAGCTTGGTTGTTAGCGGGAGAAACACCGGGGAGCTGTTTTTT
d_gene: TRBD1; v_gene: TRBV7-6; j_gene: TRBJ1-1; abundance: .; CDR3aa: CASSSGTGPMNTEAFF; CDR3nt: TGTGCCAGCAGCTCCGGGACAGGGCCTATGAACACTGAAGCTTTCTTT
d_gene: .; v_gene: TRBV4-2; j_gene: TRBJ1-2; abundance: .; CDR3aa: CASSQDLEGYTF; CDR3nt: TGTGCCAGCAGCCAAGACCTCGAGGGCTACACCTTC
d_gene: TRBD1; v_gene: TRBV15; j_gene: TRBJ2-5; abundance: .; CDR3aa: CATSTRTGQETQYF; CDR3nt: TGTGCCACCAGCACCCGGACAGGGCAAGAGACCCAGTACTTC
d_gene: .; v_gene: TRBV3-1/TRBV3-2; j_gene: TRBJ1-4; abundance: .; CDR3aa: CASSQSLSGTGNNEKLFF; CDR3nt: TGTGCCAGCAGCCAATCTCTCTCAGGCACAGGGAACAATGAAAAACTGTTTTTT
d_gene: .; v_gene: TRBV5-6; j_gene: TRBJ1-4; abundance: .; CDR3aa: CASSPALDVGGEKLFF; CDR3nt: TGTGCCAGCAGCCCAGCCTTGGATGTAGGAGGAGAAAAACTGTTTTTT
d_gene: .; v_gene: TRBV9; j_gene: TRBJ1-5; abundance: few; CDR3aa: CASSPGGDSNQPQHF; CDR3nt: TGTGCCAGCAGCCCCGGGGGGGATAGCAATCAGCCCCAGCATTTT
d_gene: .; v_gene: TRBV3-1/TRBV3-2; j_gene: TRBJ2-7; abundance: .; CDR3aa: CASSQDLTGTYEQYF; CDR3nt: TGTGCCAGCAGCCAAGATCTTACGGGGACCTACGAGCAGTACTTC
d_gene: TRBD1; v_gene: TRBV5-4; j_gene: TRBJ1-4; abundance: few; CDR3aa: CASSTDRGSEKLFF; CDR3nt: TGTGCCAGCAGCACTGACAGGGGGTCTGAAAAACTGTTTTTT
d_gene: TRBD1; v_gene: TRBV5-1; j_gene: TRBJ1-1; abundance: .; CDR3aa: CASSLGQGLYPEAFF; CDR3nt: TGCGCCAGCAGCTTGGGACAGGGTCTATACCCTGAAGCTTTCTTT
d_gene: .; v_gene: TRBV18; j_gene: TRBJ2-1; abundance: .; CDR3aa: CASSPTDRTLVGDEQFF; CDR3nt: TGTGCCAGCTCACCTACGGACAGAACCCTGGTCGGGGATGAGCAGTTCTTC
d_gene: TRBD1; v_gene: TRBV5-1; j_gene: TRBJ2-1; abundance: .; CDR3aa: CASTGTGAYNEQFF; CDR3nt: TGCGCCAGCACCGGGACAGGGGCATACAATGAGCAGTTCTTC
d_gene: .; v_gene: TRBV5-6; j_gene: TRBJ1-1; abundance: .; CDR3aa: CASSFPGNTEAFF; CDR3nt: TGTGCCAGCAGCTTCCCAGGGAACACTGAAGCTTTCTTT
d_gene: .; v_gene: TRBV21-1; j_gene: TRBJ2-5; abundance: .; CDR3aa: CASSKVRGRGETQYF; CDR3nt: TGTGCCAGCAGCAAAGTAAGGGGAAGGGGAGAGACCCAGTACTTC
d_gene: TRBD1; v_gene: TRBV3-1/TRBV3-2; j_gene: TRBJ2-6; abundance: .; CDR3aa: CASSPGQGWANVLTF; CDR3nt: TGTGCCAGCAGCCCCGGACAGGGGTGGGCCAACGTCCTGACTTTC
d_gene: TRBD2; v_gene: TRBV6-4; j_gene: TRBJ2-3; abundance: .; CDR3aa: CASSDWAGGTDTQYF; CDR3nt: TGTGCCAGCAGTGACTGGGCGGGGGGCACAGATACGCAGTATTTT
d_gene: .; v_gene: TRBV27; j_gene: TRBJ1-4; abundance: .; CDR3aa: CASTPRWLGGNEKLFF; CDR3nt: TGTGCCAGCACCCCTAGGTGGCTAGGGGGTAATGAAAAACTGTTTTTT
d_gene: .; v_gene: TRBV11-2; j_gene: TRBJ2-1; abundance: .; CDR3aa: CASSLARDNEQFF; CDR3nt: TGTGCCAGCAGCTTGGCTCGGGACAATGAGCAGTTCTTC
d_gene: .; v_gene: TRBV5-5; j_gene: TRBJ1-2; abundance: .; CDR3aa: CASSLGLHGYTF; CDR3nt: TGTGCCAGCAGCTTGGGACTTCATGGCTACACCTTC
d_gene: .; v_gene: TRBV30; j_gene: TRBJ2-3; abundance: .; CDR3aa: CAGTRSEGSVGADTQYF; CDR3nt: TGTGCCGGAACAAGATCGGAGGGGTCGGTAGGGGCAGATACGCAGTATTTT
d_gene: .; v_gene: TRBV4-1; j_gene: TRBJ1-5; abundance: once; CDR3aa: CASSPFPGEGDQPQHF; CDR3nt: TGCGCCAGCAGCCCTTTCCCAGGGGAAGGGGATCAGCCCCAGCATTTT
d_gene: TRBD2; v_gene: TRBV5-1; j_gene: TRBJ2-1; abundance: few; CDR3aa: CASSLQAGAAYNEQFF; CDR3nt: TGCGCCAGCAGCCTACAAGCGGGAGCCGCCTACAATGAGCAGTTCTTC
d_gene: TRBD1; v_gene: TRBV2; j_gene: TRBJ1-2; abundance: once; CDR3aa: CASSEAGQGEGYTF; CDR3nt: TGTGCCAGCAGTGAAGCGGGACAGGGCGAAGGCTACACCTTC
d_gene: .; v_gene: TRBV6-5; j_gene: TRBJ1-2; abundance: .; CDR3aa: CASSYSSGQANYGYTF; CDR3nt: TGTGCCAGCAGTTACTCGTCAGGCCAAGCTAACTATGGCTACACCTTC
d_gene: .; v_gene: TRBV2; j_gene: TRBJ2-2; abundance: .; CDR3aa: CASSVMRNTGELFF; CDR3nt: TGTGCCAGCAGTGTAATGCGGAACACCGGGGAGCTGTTTTTT
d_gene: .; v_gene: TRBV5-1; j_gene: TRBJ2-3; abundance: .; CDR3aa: CASSKGRTSTDTQYF; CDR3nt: TGCGCCAGCAGCAAGGGAAGGACTAGCACAGATACGCAGTATTTT
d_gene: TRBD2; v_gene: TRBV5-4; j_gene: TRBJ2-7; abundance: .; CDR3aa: CASSSLAGVNEQYF; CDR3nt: TGTGCCAGCAGCTCGCTAGCGGGAGTCAACGAGCAGTACTTC
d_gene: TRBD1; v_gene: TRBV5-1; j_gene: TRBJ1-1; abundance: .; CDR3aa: CASSGPDRGISEAFF; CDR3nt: TGCGCCAGCAGCGGACCTGACAGGGGGATTTCTGAAGCTTTCTTT
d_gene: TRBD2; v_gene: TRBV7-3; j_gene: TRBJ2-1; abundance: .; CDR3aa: CASSLGAGDEQFF; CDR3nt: TGTGCCAGCAGCTTAGGGGCGGGGGATGAGCAGTTCTTC
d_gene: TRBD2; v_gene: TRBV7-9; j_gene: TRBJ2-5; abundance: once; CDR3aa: CASSRSGEETQYF; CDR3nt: TGTGCCAGCAGTCGTAGCGGGGAAGAGACCCAGTACTTC
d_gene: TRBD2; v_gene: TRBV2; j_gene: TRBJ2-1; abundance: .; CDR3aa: CASDHLAGPPGFEQFF; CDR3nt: TGTGCCAGCGACCACCTAGCGGGTCCCCCGGGATTCGAGCAGTTCTTC
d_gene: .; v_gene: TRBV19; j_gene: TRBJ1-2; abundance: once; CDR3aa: CASSTAGFYGYTF; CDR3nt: TGTGCCAGTAGTACCGCGGGATTCTATGGCTACACCTTC
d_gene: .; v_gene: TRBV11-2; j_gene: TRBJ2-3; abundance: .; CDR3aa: CASSLGASTDTQYF; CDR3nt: TGTGCCAGCAGCCTGGGAGCCAGCACAGATACGCAGTATTTT